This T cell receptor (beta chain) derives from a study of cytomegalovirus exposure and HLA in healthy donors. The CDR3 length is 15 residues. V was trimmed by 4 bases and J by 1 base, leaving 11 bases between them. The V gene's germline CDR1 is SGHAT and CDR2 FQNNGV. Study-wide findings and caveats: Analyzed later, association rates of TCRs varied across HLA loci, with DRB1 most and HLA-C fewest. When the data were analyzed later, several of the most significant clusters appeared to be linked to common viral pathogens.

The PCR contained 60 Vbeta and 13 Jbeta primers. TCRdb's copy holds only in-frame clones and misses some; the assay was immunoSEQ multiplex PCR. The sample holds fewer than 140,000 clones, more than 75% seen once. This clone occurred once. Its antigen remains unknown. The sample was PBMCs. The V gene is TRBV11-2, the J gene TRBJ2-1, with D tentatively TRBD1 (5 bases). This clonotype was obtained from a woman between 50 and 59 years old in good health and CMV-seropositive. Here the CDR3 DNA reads TGTGCCAGCAGCTCATCCAGGGTGTCCTACAATGAGCAGTTCTTC. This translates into CASSSSRVSYNEQFF. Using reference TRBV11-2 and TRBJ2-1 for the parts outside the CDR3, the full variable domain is EAGVAQSPRYKIIEKRQSVAFWCNPISGHATLYWYQQILGQGPKLLIQFQNNGVVDDSQLPKDRFSAERLKGVDSTLKIQPAKLEDSAVYLCASSSSRVSYNEQFFGPGTRLTVL.